The 19 T cell receptor beta chains given below trace back to one sample, sequenced in a study of PD-1 blockade in classical Hodgkin lymphoma. The method was immunoSEQ multiplex PCR; TCRdb's version includes in-frame clones alone and lacks a portion of them. Of under 30,000 clones in the sample, around 80% are singletons; the top ten hold 11%. Each patient experienced a relapse that followed autologous stem cell transplantation, and brentuximab vedotin exposure varied. Material: peripheral blood mononuclear cells (PBMCs), obtained before the second cycle of nivolumab. The source is a human donor with classical Hodgkin lymphoma.

The J gene is TRBJ1-6, the V gene TRBV4-3; no clear D. The germline V gene encodes CDR1 LGHNA and CDR2 YSLEER. V shed 0 bases and J shed 0 bases, with 6 bases lying between them. This CDR3 is 16 amino acids long. The CDR3 sequence is CASSQEGLSYNSPLHF. In DNA, the CDR3 is TGCGCCAGCAGCCAAGAAGGTCTCTCCTATAATTCACCCCTCCACTTT.

The chain is built from TRBV6-1 and TRBJ1-6; 8 bases map to TRBD1. Germline trimming cut 1 base from V and 4 bases from J; bases unmatched to any gene: 0. Per the germline V gene, CDR1 is MNHNS and CDR2 is SASEGT. The CDR3 runs 15 residues. CDR3 in amino acids: CASSEGTGYNSPLHF. The CDR3 nucleotides read TGTGCCAGCAGTGAAGGGACAGGGTATAATTCACCCCTCCACTTT.

This rearrangement joins TRBV4-1 to TRBJ2-3; 16 bases match TRBD2. Looked up from germline, CDR1 is MGHRA and CDR2 is YSYEKL. The trim removed 1 base at V and 6 bases at J, leaving 1 base unmatched. This CDR3 region has 16 residues. The CDR3 protein is CASSQGGLAGGDTQYF. The CDR3 DNA is TGCGCCAGCAGCCAAGGGGGACTAGCGGGAGGGGATACGCAGTATTTT.

The count of this clone is one. The genes are TRBV4-2 and TRBJ1-2; D may be TRBD1 (6 bases). Germline V gene data show CDR1 as LGHNA and CDR2 as YNFKEQ. This CDR3 has 16 amino acids. Trimming took off 1 base at V and 0 bases at J, with 12 bases between the two ends. CDR3 bases: TGTGCCAGCAGCCAAGGCCGGGACACATCTAACTATGGCTACACCTTC. Translating it yields CASSQGRDTSNYGYTF.

As to this clone: One end of the junction varies from germline; a read error may be responsible. The genes are TRBV7-3 and TRBJ2-2, with 8 nucleotides matching TRBD2. Germline V gene sequence: CDR1 SGHTA, CDR2 FQGTGA. The CDR3 contains 16 residues. The DNA of the CDR3 is TGTGCCAGCAGTTTAATAGCGGGGATGAACACCGGGGAGCTGTTTTTT. Its translation: CASSLIAGMNTGELFF.

This chain joins TRBV5-5 and TRBJ1-6; D possibly corresponds to TRBD1 (6 bases). Between the trimmed V and J ends, which lost 3 bases and 13 bases, there was a span of 20 bases. Germline V gene lookup returns CDR1 SGHKS and CDR2 YYEKEE (reference sequence). This CDR3 has 15 residues. In DNA, the CDR3 is TGTGCCAGCAGCTCCCCCAGGGAAGGGGGTCGGCCCCTCCACTTT. Translated: CASSSPREGGRPLHF.

This clone was found a few times. The V and J genes are TRBV27 and TRBJ2-2, with TRBD1 as a possible D gene (6 bases). V was pared by 5 bases and J by 0 bases, with 13 bases between. CDR1 MNHEY and CDR2 SMNVEV come from the germline V gene (reference sequence). The CDR3 is made up of 16 amino acids. CDR3 in amino acids: CASSHHRVANTGELFF. The DNA for the CDR3 is TGTGCCAGCAGTCACCACAGGGTCGCGAACACCGGGGAGCTGTTTTTT.

V and J are TRBV6-5 and TRBJ1-2; D remains unclear. Germline CDR1 and CDR2: MNHEY and SVGAGI. The CDR3 spans 15 residues. V dropped 0 bases and J dropped 4 bases, with 12 bases sitting between them. The CDR3 DNA sequence: TGTGCCAGCAGTTACTCAACAGAGACGTCCTATGGCTACACCTTC. Protein sequence: CASSYSTETSYGYTF.

This chain links TRBV19 with TRBJ2-6, with D uncertain. The CDR3 spans 16 residues. The germline V and J ends were trimmed by 10 bases and 1 base, with 17 bases remaining between them. From germline, CDR1 is LNHDA and CDR2 SQIVND (reference sequence). CDR3 bases: TGTGCCACCGCTACCCCACACCTTTCTGGGGCCAACGTCCTGACTTTC. Translated, it gives CATATPHLSGANVLTF. The full variable domain, rest sourced from reference TRBV19 and TRBJ2-6, is DGGITQSPKYLFRKEGQNVTLSCEQNLNHDAMYWYRQDPGQGLRLIYYSQIVNDFQKGDIAEGYSVSREKKESFPLTVTSAQKNPTAFYLCATATPHLSGANVLTFGAGSRLTVL.

This clone has just one count. The chain is built from TRBV27 and TRBJ1-2, with D perhaps matching TRBD1 (6 bases). The CDR3 has 16 residues. The V gene's germline CDR1 is MNHEY and CDR2 SMNVEV (reference sequence). V was trimmed by 5 bases and J by 1 base, leaving 17 bases between them. The CDR3 DNA is TGTGCCAGCAGTCTTCGAGGGGGGGGGAGTAACTATGGCTACACCTTC. The encoded protein is CASSLRGGGSNYGYTF.

This clone was seen only a few times. The V and J genes are TRBV13 and TRBJ2-1; TRBD2 matches 7 bases. V shed 0 bases and J 4 bases; nucleotides not matched to a gene: 3. Germline V gene data show CDR1 as PRHDT and CDR2 as FYEKMQ (reference sequence). The length of the CDR3 is 15 residues. CDR3 DNA: TGTGCCAGCAGCTTAGGGCGGGGGAGATACAATGAGCAGTTCTTC. Translated: CASSLGRGRYNEQFF.

This clone has just a few counts. J is TRBJ2-1 and V is TRBV4-2; D is undetermined. Germline V gene sequence: CDR1 LGHNA, CDR2 YNFKEQ. The CDR3 totals 13 residues. The V end was cut by 4 bases, the J end by 10 bases, with 14 bases between. CDR3 bases: TGTGCCAGCAGCCCCACCCCCGGCCGCGAGCAGTTCTTC. Residues: CASSPTPGREQFF.

The rearrangement links TRBV28 to TRBJ2-1; D remains ambiguous. CDR1 is MDHEN and CDR2 is SYDVKM in the germline V gene. The CDR3 is made up of 14 amino acids. Trimming shortened V by 6 bases and J by 5 bases, and 14 bases separated the two germline ends. As DNA, the CDR3 is TGTGCCAGCAGGTTCTATCTCCACGACAATGAGCAGTTCTTC. This codes for CASRFYLHDNEQFF.

CDR3 region: CASSPIAGGQETQYF. CDR3 nucleotides: TGTGCCAGCAGTCCCATAGCGGGGGGTCAAGAGACCCAGTACTTC. V gene TRBV28 combines with J gene TRBJ2-5, with 10 bases aligning to TRBD2. The CDR3 totals 15 residues. V gave up 5 bases and J gave up 2 bases; unmatched junction bases: 5. From germline, CDR1 is MDHEN and CDR2 SYDVKM.

V usage is TRBV20-1 and J usage is TRBJ1-1; no clear D gene. Between the trimmed V and J ends, which lost 5 bases and 5 bases, there was a span of 9 bases. The germline gives CDR1 DFQATT, CDR2 SNEGSKA (reference sequence). The length of the CDR3 is 11 residues. CDR3 in DNA: TGCAGTGCTCCCGAGAGAACTGAAGCTTTCTTT. Its protein is CSAPERTEAFF.

This chain uses TRBV28 with TRBJ1-6, with D uncertain. This CDR3 has 12 residues. V shed 6 bases and J shed 9 bases, with 9 bases lying between them. Per the germline V gene, CDR1 is MDHEN and CDR2 is SYDVKM. In DNA, the CDR3 is TGTGCCAGCAGGGACGGACCTTCACCCCTCCACTTT. This gives the protein CASRDGPSPLHF.

The chain employs TRBV11-2 and TRBJ2-3, with TRBD2 as a possible D gene (6 bases). The germline V gene has CDR1 SGHAT and CDR2 FQNNGV. V lost 5 bases, J lost 0 bases, and 18 bases lay in between. The CDR3 runs 17 residues. CDR3 in DNA: TGTGCCAGCAGCCTCCGCCGTCTAGCGCGGAGCACAGATACGCAGTATTTT. Its translation is CASSLRRLARSTDTQYF. Drawing the rest from reference TRBV11-2 and TRBJ2-3, the complete variable domain is EAGVAQSPRYKIIEKRQSVAFWCNPISGHATLYWYQQILGQGPKLLIQFQNNGVVDDSQLPKDRFSAERLKGVDSTLKIQPAKLEDSAVYLCASSLRRLARSTDTQYFGPGTRLTVL.

This clone was observed a handful of times. V is TRBV28 and J is TRBJ2-2, with TRBD1 matching over 8 bases. Trimming took 7 bases from V and 4 from J; bases not matched to a gene: 8. Looked up from germline, CDR1 is MDHEN and CDR2 is SYDVKM. The CDR3 extends over 15 amino acids. The CDR3 nucleotides read TGTGCCAGCACCTCAGGACAGGGTATCACCGGGGAGCTGTTTTTT. Translation gives CASTSGQGITGELFF.

This chain links TRBV28 with TRBJ2-1; D perhaps matches TRBD1 (6 bases). CDR1 and CDR2 from the germline V gene are MDHEN and SYDVKM. V was pared by 2 bases and J by 3 bases, with 17 bases between. The CDR3 has 17 amino acids. CDR3 nucleotides: TGTGCCAGCAGTTTACTGGGTGGGGGCCCCTACTACAATGAGCAGTTCTTC. Translating it yields CASSLLGGGPYYNEQFF.